This T cell receptor (beta chain) was found in a study of blood T cell repertoires in COVID-19. For the study at large: PBMCs, B-cell-depleted T cells, or T cells were the source of the cDNA or gDNA that made up the material.

Original processing notes: Reference gene primer amplification yielded estimated nucleated cell counts. This table comes from immunoSEQ multiplex PCR, and its TCRdb copy is limited to in-frame clones, with some not included. The V and J calls and the clone size are those of that table, but D and trimming were determined from the DNA. This table has fewer than 250,000 clones, roughly 82% appearing once. This CDR3 is 13 amino acids long. CDR1 is MNHEY, CDR2 SVGAGI, per germline. The V and J ends lost 7 bases and 5 bases, in that order; junction bases with no gene match: 5. The sequenced material came from peripheral blood. The chain couples TRBV6-5 to TRBJ2-5; the match to TRBD2 covers 9 bases. The source is a woman in her 70s with acute or convalescent COVID-19. The CDR3 reads CASTGSGGETQYF. CDR3 DNA: TGTGCCAGCACAGGGAGCGGGGGGGAGACCCAGTACTTC.